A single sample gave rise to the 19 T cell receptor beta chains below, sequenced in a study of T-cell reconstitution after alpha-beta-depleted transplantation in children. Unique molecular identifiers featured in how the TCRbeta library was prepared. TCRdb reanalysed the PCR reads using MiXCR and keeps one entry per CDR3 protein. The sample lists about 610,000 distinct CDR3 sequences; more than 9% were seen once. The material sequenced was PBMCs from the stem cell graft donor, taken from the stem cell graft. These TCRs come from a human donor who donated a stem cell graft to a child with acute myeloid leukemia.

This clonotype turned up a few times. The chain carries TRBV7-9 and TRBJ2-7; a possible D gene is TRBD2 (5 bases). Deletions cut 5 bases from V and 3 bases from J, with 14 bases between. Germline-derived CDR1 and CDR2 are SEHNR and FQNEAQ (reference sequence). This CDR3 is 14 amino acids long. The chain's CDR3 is CASSTLAPGYEQYF. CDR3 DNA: TGTGCCAGCAGCACCCTAGCCCCGGGCTACGAGCAGTACTTC.

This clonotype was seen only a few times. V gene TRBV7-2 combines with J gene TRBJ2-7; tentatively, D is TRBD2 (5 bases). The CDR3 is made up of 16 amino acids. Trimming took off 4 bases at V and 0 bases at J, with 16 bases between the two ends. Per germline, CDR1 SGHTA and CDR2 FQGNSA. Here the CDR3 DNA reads TGTGCCAGCAGCTCCGGGATGGGATTCCTCTCCTACGAGCAGTACTTC. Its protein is CASSSGMGFLSYEQYF.

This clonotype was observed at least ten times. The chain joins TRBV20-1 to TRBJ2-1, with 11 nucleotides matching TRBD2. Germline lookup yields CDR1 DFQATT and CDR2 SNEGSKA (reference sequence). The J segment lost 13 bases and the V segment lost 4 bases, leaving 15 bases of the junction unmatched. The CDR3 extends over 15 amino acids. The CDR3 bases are TGCAGTGCTAACCGGCTGGGACTAGCGGAAGCAGGCCAGTTCTTC. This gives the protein CSANRLGLAEAGQFF.

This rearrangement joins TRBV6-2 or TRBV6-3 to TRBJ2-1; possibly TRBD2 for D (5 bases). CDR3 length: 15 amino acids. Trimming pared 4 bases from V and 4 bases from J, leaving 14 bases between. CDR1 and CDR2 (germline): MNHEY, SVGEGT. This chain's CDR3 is CASSFVRGPYNEQFF. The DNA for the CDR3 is TGTGCCAGCAGTTTCGTCCGGGGTCCTTACAATGAGCAGTTCTTC.

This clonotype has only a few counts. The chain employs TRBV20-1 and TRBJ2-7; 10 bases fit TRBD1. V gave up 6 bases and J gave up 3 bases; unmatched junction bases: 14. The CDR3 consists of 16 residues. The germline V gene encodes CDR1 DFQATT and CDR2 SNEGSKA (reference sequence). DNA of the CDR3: TGCAGTGCATCCGGGACAGGGGCTCTGGGGAACTACGAGCAGTACTTC. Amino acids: CSASGTGALGNYEQYF.

This CDR3 reads CASSPSLGTGELFF. Written as DNA, the CDR3 is TGTGCCAGCAGCCCGTCACTAGGGACCGGGGAGCTGTTTTTT. The V and J genes are TRBV7-9 and TRBJ2-2, with D possibly matching TRBD2 (5 bases). CDR1 and CDR2 (germline): SEHNR, FQNEAQ (reference sequence). Trimming cost V 5 bases and J 5 bases, with 12 bases left between them. The CDR3 is made up of 14 amino acids.

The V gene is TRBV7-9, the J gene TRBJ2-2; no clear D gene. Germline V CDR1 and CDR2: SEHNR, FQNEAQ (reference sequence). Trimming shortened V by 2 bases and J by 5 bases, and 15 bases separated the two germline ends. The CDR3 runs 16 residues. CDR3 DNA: TGTGCCAGCAGCTTATACCCGCGGACCATTACCGGGGAGCTGTTTTTT. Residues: CASSLYPRTITGELFF.

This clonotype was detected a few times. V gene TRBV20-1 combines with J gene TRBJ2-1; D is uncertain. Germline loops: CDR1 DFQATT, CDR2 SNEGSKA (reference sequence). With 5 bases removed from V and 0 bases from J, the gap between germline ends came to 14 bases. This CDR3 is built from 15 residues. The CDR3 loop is CSAREWVNSYNEQFF. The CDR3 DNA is TGCAGTGCTCGTGAATGGGTGAACTCCTACAATGAGCAGTTCTTC.

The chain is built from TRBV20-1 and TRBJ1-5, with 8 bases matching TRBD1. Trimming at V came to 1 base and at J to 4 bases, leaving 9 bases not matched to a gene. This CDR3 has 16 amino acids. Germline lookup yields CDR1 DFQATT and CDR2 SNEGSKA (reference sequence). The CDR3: CSARGAGGLGNQPQHF. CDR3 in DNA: TGCAGTGCTAGAGGGGCAGGGGGCCTTGGGAATCAGCCCCAGCATTTT.

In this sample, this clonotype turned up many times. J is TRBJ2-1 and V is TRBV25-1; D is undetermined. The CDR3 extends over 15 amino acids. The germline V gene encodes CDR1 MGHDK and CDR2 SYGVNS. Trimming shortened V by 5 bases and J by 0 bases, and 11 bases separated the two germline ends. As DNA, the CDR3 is TGTGCCAGCAGTCCGACTGTGAGCTCCTACAATGAGCAGTTCTTC. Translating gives CASSPTVSSYNEQFF.

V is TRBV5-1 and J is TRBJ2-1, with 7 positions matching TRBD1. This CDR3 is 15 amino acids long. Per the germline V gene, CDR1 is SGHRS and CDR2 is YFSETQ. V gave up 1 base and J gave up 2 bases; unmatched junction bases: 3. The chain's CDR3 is CASSLNDRAYNEQFF. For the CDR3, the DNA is TGCGCCAGCAGCTTGAACGACAGGGCCTACAATGAGCAGTTCTTC.

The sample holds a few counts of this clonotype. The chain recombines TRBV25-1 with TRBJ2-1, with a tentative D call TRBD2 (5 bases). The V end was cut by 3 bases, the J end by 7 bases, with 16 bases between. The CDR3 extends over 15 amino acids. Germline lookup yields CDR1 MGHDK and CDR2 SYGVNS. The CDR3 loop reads CASSDNVGVRNEQFF. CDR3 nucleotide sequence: TGTGCCAGCAGTGATAATGTGGGAGTCCGGAATGAGCAGTTCTTC.

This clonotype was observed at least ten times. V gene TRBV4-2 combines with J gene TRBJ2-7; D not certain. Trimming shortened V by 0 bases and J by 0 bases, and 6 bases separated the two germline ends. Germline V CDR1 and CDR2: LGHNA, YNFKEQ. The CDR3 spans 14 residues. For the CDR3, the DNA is TGTGCCAGCAGCCAAGAATGGACCTCCTACGAGCAGTACTTC. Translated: CASSQEWTSYEQYF.

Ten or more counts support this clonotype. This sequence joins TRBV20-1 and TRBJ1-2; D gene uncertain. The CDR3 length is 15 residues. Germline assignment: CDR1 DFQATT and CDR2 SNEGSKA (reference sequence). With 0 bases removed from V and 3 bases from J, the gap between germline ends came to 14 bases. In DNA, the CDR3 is TGCAGTGCTAGAGAGGGAGGTAGGGCGGACTATGGCTACACCTTC. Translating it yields CSAREGGRADYGYTF.

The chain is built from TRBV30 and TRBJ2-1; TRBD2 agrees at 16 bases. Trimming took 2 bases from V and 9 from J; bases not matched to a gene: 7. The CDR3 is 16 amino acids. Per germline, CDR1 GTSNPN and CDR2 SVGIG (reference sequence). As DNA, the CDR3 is TGTGCCTGGAGTCAGGGACTAGCGGGAGGGAAGGGTGAGCAGTTCTTC. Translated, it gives CAWSQGLAGGKGEQFF.

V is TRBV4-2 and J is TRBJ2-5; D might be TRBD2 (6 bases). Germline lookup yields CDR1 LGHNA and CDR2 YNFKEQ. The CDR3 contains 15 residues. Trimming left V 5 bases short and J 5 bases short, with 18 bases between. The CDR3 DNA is TGTGCCAGCAGCGTGAATGGGGGAGGAGGGGAGACCCAGTACTTC. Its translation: CASSVNGGGGETQYF.

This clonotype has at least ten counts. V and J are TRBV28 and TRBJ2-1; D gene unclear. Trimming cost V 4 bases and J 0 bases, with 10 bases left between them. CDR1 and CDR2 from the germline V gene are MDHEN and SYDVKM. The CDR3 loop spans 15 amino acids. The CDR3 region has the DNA TGTGCCAGCAGTTCCATACAGAGCTCCTACAATGAGCAGTTCTTC. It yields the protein CASSSIQSSYNEQFF.

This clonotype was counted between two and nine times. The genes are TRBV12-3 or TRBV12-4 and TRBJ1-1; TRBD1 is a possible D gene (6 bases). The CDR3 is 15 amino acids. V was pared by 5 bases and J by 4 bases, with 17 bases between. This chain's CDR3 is CASSPRGVRSTEAFF. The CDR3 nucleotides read TGTGCCAGCAGTCCTAGGGGGGTTCGGAGCACTGAAGCTTTCTTT.

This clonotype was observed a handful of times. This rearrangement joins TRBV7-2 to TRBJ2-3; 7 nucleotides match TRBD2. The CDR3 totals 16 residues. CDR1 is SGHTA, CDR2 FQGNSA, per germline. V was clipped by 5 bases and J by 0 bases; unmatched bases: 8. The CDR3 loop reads CASSLAAGVSTDTQYF. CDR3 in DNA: TGTGCCAGCAGCCTTGCGGCGGGGGTTAGCACAGATACGCAGTATTTT.